One sample yielded the 27 T cell receptor beta chains listed below, sequenced in a study of monozygotic twins with cystic fibrosis. Produced via immunoSEQ multiplex PCR; TCRdb's table is partial and in-frame only. The profile shows roughly 23,000 clones, around nine tenths of them singletons. The sequenced sample was blood. These TCRs come from a woman between 25 and 40 years old with cystic fibrosis.

The rearrangement joins TRBV6-1 to TRBJ1-1; D remains unclear. This CDR3 is 13 amino acids long. V was clipped by 2 bases and J by 1 base, with 5 bases between them. CDR1 is MNHNS and CDR2 is SASEGT in the germline V gene. CDR3 in amino acids: CASSESRNTEAFF. In nucleotides, the CDR3 is TGTGCCAGCAGTGAATCTAGGAACACTGAAGCTTTCTTT.

The chain employs TRBV7-9 and TRBJ1-1; no definite D call. Germline CDR1 is SEHNR and CDR2 is FQNEAQ (reference sequence). CDR3 length equals 14 residues. Trimming stripped 4 bases from V and 1 base from J, with 10 bases between. The CDR3 nucleotides are TGTGCCAGCAGCTCCAGTCTAGCGAACACTGAAGCTTTCTTT. Translating it yields CASSSSLANTEAFF.

The DNA of the CDR3 is TGTGCCAGCAGTTACTCGCTAGCGGGGGGTTACAATGAGCAGTTCTTC. The encoded protein is CASSYSLAGGYNEQFF. The chain has TRBV6-5 and TRBJ2-1; 11 bases are shared with TRBD2. Germline V gives CDR1 MNHEY, CDR2 SVGAGI. The CDR3 spans 16 residues. Losses at the gene ends were 0 bases for V and 4 bases for J; bases not matched to a gene: 2.

This chain joins TRBV9 and TRBJ2-1, with D perhaps assigned TRBD1 or TRBD2 (5 bases each). V was clipped by 1 base and J by 5 bases, with 13 bases between them. CDR1 SGDLS and CDR2 YYNGEE come from the germline V gene. This CDR3 spans 15 amino acids. CDR3 loop: CASSVRALGDNEQFF. The CDR3 coding sequence is TGTGCCAGCAGCGTAAGGGCGTTGGGGGACAATGAGCAGTTCTTC.

This clone was found once. The chain carries TRBV9 and TRBJ1-2, with TRBD1 matching 8 bases. The CDR3 has 13 residues. V lost 3 bases, J lost 5 bases, and 3 bases stayed unmatched. The germline V gene encodes CDR1 SGDLS and CDR2 YYNGEE. DNA for the CDR3: TGTGCCAGCAGCGGACAGGGGTTTTATGGCTACACCTTC. Its protein product is CASSGQGFYGYTF.

This chain joins TRBV6-5 and TRBJ1-2; D unclear. The CDR3 is 12 residues long. Germline V gives CDR1 MNHEY, CDR2 SVGAGI. Trimming removed 5 bases at V and 7 bases at J, with 11 bases between. CDR3 DNA sequence: TGTGCCAGCAGTCCGGGAGGACCTGGCTACACCTTC. Translation: CASSPGGPGYTF.

A single count supports this clone. This rearrangement joins TRBV18 to TRBJ2-1; D remains unclear. The V end lost 5 bases, the J end lost 5 bases, and 7 bases lay between the germline ends. Germline V CDR1 and CDR2: KGHSH, LQKENI. This CDR3 is built from 12 residues. The CDR3 protein is CASSYRDNEQFF. Written as DNA, the CDR3 is TGTGCCAGCTCATACAGAGACAATGAGCAGTTCTTC.

This clone was observed a few times. The chain couples TRBV6-5 to TRBJ1-2, with D uncertain. The CDR3 contains 12 residues. Germline loops: CDR1 MNHEY, CDR2 SVGAGI. Trimming left V 6 bases short and J 2 bases short, with 7 bases between. Written as DNA, the CDR3 is TGTGCCAGCAGCTCACCGAACTATGGCTACACCTTC. As protein: CASSSPNYGYTF.

V and J are TRBV14 and TRBJ2-5, with TRBD2 identical over 11 bases. Germline V gene sequence: CDR1 SGHDN, CDR2 FVKESK. This CDR3 has 16 residues. The trim removed 4 bases at V and 5 bases at J, leaving 9 bases unmatched. The CDR3 DNA reads as TGTGCCAGCAGCCTTGGACTAGCGGGTGGTAAGGAGACCCAGTACTTC. It specifies CASSLGLAGGKETQYF.

The J gene is TRBJ2-7, the V gene TRBV4-1; TRBD2 agrees at 10 bases. Losses at the gene ends were 3 bases for V and 5 bases for J; bases not matched to a gene: 13. Germline-derived CDR1 and CDR2 are MGHRA and YSYEKL. The length of the CDR3 is 17 residues. DNA of the CDR3: TGCGCCAGCAGCCATATACTAGCGGGGACCAAGGGGAACGAGCAGTACTTC. This codes for CASSHILAGTKGNEQYF.

This chain joins TRBV27 and TRBJ2-1; 7 positions match TRBD1. CDR1 and CDR2 from the germline V gene are MNHEY and SMNVEV (reference sequence). The J segment lost 6 bases and the V segment lost 5 bases, leaving 10 bases of the junction unmatched. The CDR3 consists of 15 residues. CDR3 region: CASSPRQGSGNEQFF. The CDR3 DNA sequence: TGTGCCAGCAGTCCCAGACAGGGATCTGGCAATGAGCAGTTCTTC.

This clone was recorded once. This sequence joins TRBV2 and TRBJ1-2; D is unresolved. Germline values: CDR1 SNHLY, CDR2 FYNNEI. Between the trimmed V and J ends, which lost 3 bases and 0 bases, there was a span of 5 bases. This CDR3 has 13 amino acids. CDR3 nucleotides: TGTGCCAGCAGTGACATCACTAACTATGGCTACACCTTC. As protein: CASSDITNYGYTF.

V usage is TRBV7-9 and J usage is TRBJ1-6; the D is unclear. Germline values: CDR1 SEHNR, CDR2 FQNEAQ (reference sequence). Trimming removed 3 bases from V and 5 bases from J, with 11 bases in between. The CDR3 consists of 15 residues. The CDR3 DNA reads TGTGCCAGCAGCTTGGGCTTGAATGATAATTCACCCCTCCACTTT. Translated, it gives CASSLGLNDNSPLHF.

This clone was picked up a small number of times. This chain joins TRBV5-5 and TRBJ2-7, with 9 bases that match TRBD2. CDR3 length: 16 residues. Germline V gene sequence: CDR1 SGHKS, CDR2 YYEKEE (reference sequence). The trim removed 3 bases at V and 0 bases at J, leaving 7 bases unmatched. The CDR3 region is CASSSGLAQSSYEQYF. CDR3 in DNA: TGTGCCAGCAGCTCGGGACTAGCCCAAAGCTCCTACGAGCAGTACTTC.

As for this clone: The sample carries other DNA sequences with the same CDR3. This chain connects TRBV4-1 to TRBJ1-4, with a possible D match to TRBD1 (5 bases). The V end was cut by 3 bases, the J end by 3 bases, with 8 bases between. Germline values: CDR1 MGHRA, CDR2 YSYEKL. The CDR3 has 14 residues. The CDR3 loop reads CASSQGVANEKLFF. CDR3 sequence (DNA): TGCGCCAGCAGCCAGGGGGTAGCTAATGAAAAACTGTTTTTT.

This chain connects TRBV2 to TRBJ2-7; TRBD1 is a possible D gene (6 bases). With 9 bases removed from V and 4 bases from J, the gap between germline ends came to 13 bases. This CDR3 has 12 amino acids. Germline CDR1 and CDR2: SNHLY and FYNNEI. The chain's CDR3 is CASTFRGYEQYF. Here the CDR3 DNA reads TGTGCCAGTACCTTTAGGGGGTACGAGCAGTACTTC.

This clone was detected once. The J gene is TRBJ2-1, the V gene TRBV29-1, with a tentative D call TRBD1 (7 bases). The CDR3 totals 13 residues. Per germline, CDR1 SQVTM and CDR2 ANQGSEA. The V end lost 4 bases, the J end lost 3 bases, and 10 bases lay between the germline ends. The CDR3 loop is CSVGRGDYNEQFF. For the CDR3, the DNA is TGCAGCGTTGGCAGGGGGGACTACAATGAGCAGTTCTTC.

The rearrangement uses TRBV6-6 and TRBJ2-7; possibly TRBD2 for D (6 bases). CDR1 is MNHNY, CDR2 SVGAGI, per germline (reference sequence). This CDR3 is 14 amino acids long. Trimming pared 6 bases from V and 0 bases from J, leaving 12 bases between. The CDR3, as DNA: TGTGCCAGCAGCCCCGCGGGAAGCTCCTACGAGCAGTACTTC. Translated: CASSPAGSSYEQYF.

The V and J genes are TRBV19 and TRBJ1-1; no firm D call. V shed 9 bases and J shed 3 bases, with 14 bases lying between them. There are 13 residues in the CDR3. CDR1 and CDR2 (germline): LNHDA, SQIVND (reference sequence). The CDR3 region has the DNA TGTGCCAGCCGCCGCAATGGGTACACTGAAGCTTTCTTT. Its protein is CASRRNGYTEAFF.

The chain carries TRBV6-4 and TRBJ2-3; TRBD2 matches at 8 bases. Per the germline V gene, CDR1 is MRHNA and CDR2 is SNTAGT. The length of the CDR3 is 14 residues. Trimming cost V 8 bases and J 2 bases; bases outside gene matches: 6. The CDR3 coding sequence is TGTGCCAGCTCAGCGGGGGAGCCCACAGATACGCAGTATTTT. Translating gives CASSAGEPTDTQYF.

This sequence joins TRBV25-1 and TRBJ1-1, with 12 nucleotides matching TRBD1. J lost 5 bases, V lost 3 bases, and 10 bases had no gene match. Germline loops: CDR1 MGHDK, CDR2 SYGVNS. The CDR3 spans 17 residues. CDR3 sequence reads: CASSDVLKGQGATEAFF. In DNA form, the CDR3 reads TGTGCCAGCAGTGACGTTCTAAAGGGACAGGGGGCTACTGAAGCTTTCTTT.

The V and J genes are TRBV6-6 and TRBJ1-2, with TRBD1 as a possible D gene (5 bases). The V and J ends lost 2 bases and 2 bases respectively, with 12 bases between them. Germline V lookup: CDR1 MNHNY, CDR2 SVGAGI (reference sequence). The CDR3 loop spans 15 amino acids. The CDR3 DNA follows: TGTGCCAGCAGTTACGGGGGGACGGTGAACTATGGCTACACCTTC. Its translation: CASSYGGTVNYGYTF.

This rearrangement joins TRBV13 to TRBJ2-1; D ambiguous. This CDR3 has 12 amino acids. CDR1 and CDR2 (germline): PRHDT, FYEKMQ (reference sequence). The germline V and J ends were trimmed by 5 bases and 9 bases, with 11 bases remaining between them. CDR3 DNA: TGTGCCAGCAGCCCCCCGTGGGGTGAGCAGTTCTTC. Protein sequence: CASSPPWGEQFF.

The V gene is TRBV19, the J gene TRBJ1-2; D uncertain. Looked up from germline, CDR1 is LNHDA and CDR2 is SQIVND (reference sequence). The CDR3 length is 14 residues. With 3 bases removed from V and 4 bases from J, the gap between germline ends came to 12 bases. Here the CDR3 reads CASSMNPTVYGYTF. DNA of the CDR3: TGTGCCAGTAGTATGAACCCTACGGTCTATGGCTACACCTTC.

V usage is TRBV7-2 and J usage is TRBJ1-5; D is unresolved. The CDR3 extends over 15 amino acids. Between the trimmed V and J ends, which lost 0 bases and 8 bases, there was a span of 14 bases. The germline CDR1 and CDR2 sequences are SGHTA and FQGNSA. CDR3 protein: CASSLARAAGEPQHF. The CDR3 DNA reads as TGTGCCAGCAGCTTAGCACGAGCGGCTGGTGAGCCCCAGCATTTT.

The chain has TRBV20-1 and TRBJ1-2; D not resolved. CDR1 is DFQATT, CDR2 SNEGSKA, per germline (reference sequence). This CDR3 contains 10 residues. The V end lost 6 bases, the J end lost 8 bases, and 10 bases lay between the germline ends. The CDR3 DNA follows: TGCAGTGCGTGGGGATCCGGCTACACCTTC. Protein sequence: CSAWGSGYTF.

The chain is built from TRBV19 and TRBJ1-2, with D unresolved. V dropped 4 bases and J dropped 3 bases, with 18 bases sitting between them. The CDR3 spans 16 residues. Looked up from germline, CDR1 is LNHDA and CDR2 is SQIVND (reference sequence). The CDR3 sequence: CASSNPHLGLDYGYTF. The CDR3 region has the DNA TGTGCCAGTAGTAACCCGCATCTGGGGTTGGACTATGGCTACACCTTC.